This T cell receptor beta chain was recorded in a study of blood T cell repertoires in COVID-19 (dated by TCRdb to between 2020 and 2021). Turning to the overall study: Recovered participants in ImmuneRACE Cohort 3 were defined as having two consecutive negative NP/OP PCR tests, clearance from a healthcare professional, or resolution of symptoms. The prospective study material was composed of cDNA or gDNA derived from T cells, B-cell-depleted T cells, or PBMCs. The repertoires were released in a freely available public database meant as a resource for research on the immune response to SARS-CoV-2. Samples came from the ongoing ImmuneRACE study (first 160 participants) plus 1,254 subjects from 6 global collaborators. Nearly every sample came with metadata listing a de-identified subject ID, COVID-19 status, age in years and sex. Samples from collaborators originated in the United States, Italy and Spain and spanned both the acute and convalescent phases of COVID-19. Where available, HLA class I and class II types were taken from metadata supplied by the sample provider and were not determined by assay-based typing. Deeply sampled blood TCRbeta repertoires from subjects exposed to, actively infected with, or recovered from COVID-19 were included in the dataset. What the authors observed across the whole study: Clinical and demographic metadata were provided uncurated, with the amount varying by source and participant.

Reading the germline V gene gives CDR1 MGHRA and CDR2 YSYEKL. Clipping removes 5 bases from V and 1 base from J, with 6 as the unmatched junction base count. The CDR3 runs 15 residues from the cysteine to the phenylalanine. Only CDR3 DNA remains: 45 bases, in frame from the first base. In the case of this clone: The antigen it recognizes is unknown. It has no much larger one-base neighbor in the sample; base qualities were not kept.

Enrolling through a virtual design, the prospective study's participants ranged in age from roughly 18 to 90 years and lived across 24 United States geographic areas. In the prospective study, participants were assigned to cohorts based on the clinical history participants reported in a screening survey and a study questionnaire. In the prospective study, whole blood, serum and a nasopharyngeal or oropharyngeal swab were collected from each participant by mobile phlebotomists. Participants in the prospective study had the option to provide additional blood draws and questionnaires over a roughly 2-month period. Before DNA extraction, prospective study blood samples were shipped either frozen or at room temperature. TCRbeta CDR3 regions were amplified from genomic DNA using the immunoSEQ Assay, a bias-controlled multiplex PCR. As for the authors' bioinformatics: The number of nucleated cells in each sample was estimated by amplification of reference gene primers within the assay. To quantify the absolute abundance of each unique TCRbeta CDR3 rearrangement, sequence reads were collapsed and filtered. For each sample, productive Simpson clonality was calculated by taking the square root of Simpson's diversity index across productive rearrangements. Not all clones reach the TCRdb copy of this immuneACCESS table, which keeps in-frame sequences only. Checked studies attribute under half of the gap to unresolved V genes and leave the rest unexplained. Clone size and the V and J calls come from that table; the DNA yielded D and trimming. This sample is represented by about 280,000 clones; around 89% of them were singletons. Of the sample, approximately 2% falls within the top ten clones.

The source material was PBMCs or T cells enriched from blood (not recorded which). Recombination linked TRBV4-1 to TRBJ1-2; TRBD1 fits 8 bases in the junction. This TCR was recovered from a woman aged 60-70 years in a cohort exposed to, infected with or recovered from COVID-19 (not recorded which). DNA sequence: TGCGCCAGCAGCTACGTGACAGGGGATAACTATGGCTACACCTTC. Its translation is CASSYVTGDNYGYTF.